One sample yielded the 20 T cell receptor beta chains listed below, sequenced in a study of technical replicates of blood from a few donors. Some clones are missing from TCRdb's copy, which holds only in-frame ones; the method was immunoSEQ multiplex PCR. This sample carries 65,000 to 90,000 clones, under 99% of them seen once, and the ten largest clones take around 0.22%. The sequenced sample was T cells isolated from PBMCs. The origin of the receptors is a human donor in good health.

V and J are TRBV5-1 and TRBJ2-3; D remains unclear. The CDR3 sequence is 14 residues long. Germline V gene data show CDR1 as SGHRS and CDR2 as YFSETQ. With 0 bases removed from V and 2 bases from J, the gap between germline ends came to 7 bases. This CDR3 is CASSLGLPTDTQYF. The CDR3 DNA sequence: TGCGCCAGCAGCTTGGGCCTACCCACAGATACGCAGTATTTT.

The rearrangement joins TRBV5-6 to TRBJ2-7; TRBD1 matches at 9 bases. Germline V gene sequence: CDR1 SGHDT, CDR2 YYEEEE. Germline trimming cut 0 bases from V and 12 bases from J; bases unmatched to any gene: 10. CDR3 size: 14 residues. CDR3 region: CASSLAGTGSLMYF. The CDR3 bases are TGTGCCAGCAGCTTGGCAGGGACAGGGTCCCTCATGTACTTC.

CDR3 in DNA: TGTGCCAGCAGCTCTAGCGGCTCCTACAATGAGCAGTTCTTC. It codes for CASSSSGSYNEQFF. This chain links TRBV5-4 with TRBJ2-1; 7 nucleotides line up with TRBD2. Losses at the gene ends were 3 bases for V and 0 bases for J; bases not matched to a gene: 0. CDR1 and CDR2 from the germline V gene are SGHNT and YYREEE (reference sequence). This CDR3 spans 14 amino acids.

The chain combines TRBV10-3 with TRBJ2-4; 15 bases fit TRBD2. V trimming: 3 bases; J trimming: 3 bases; junction bases outside the gene matches: 6. The V gene's germline CDR1 is ENHRY and CDR2 SYGVKD. The CDR3 sequence is 18 residues long. The CDR3 region is CAISDGLAGGPGKNIQYF. CDR3 in DNA: TGTGCCATCAGTGACGGACTAGCGGGAGGGCCGGGCAAAAACATTCAGTACTTC.

The chain couples TRBV27 to TRBJ2-7, with 9 bases identical to TRBD1. CDR1 and CDR2 (germline): MNHEY, SMNVEV (reference sequence). The CDR3 has 13 amino acids. V lost 6 bases, J lost 6 bases, and 6 bases stayed unmatched. CDR3 nucleotide sequence: TGTGCCAGCAGGCGACAGGGGGTAGGCGAGCAGTACTTC. This sequence encodes CASRRQGVGEQYF.

The CDR3: CASSSLAGGYNEQFF. In DNA form, the CDR3 reads TGTGCCAGCAGCTCACTAGCGGGAGGCTACAATGAGCAGTTCTTC. The rearrangement joins TRBV11-3 to TRBJ2-1; 12 positions agree with TRBD2. The V gene end was trimmed by 4 bases and the J gene end by 3 bases; junction bases not matched to a gene: 1. The CDR3 covers 15 residues. Germline CDR1 and CDR2: SGHNT and YENEEA.

The CDR3 here is CASSQAGGRYEQYF. The CDR3 region has the DNA TGCGCCAGCAGCCAAGCGGGTGGCCGCTACGAGCAGTACTTC. The chain carries TRBV4-3 and TRBJ2-7; no definite D call. V shed 1 base and J shed 3 bases, with 10 bases lying between them. CDR3 size: 14 residues. The germline V gene encodes CDR1 LGHNA and CDR2 YSLEER.

V is TRBV10-3 and J is TRBJ2-2; a weak D match, TRBD2 (5 bases). Germline V CDR1 and CDR2: ENHRY, SYGVKD. Deletions cut 8 bases from V and 4 bases from J, with 20 bases between. This CDR3 spans 16 amino acids. CDR3 amino acids: CAIEVSSSGGTGELFF. The CDR3 DNA follows: TGTGCCATCGAGGTATCTTCCAGCGGAGGCACCGGGGAGCTGTTTTTT.

This clone has only one observation. CDR3 sequence (DNA): TGTGCCAGCTCACCGTCATCCGGGGAGCTGTTTTTT. Its translation: CASSPSSGELFF. The rearrangement joins TRBV18 to TRBJ2-2; D is uncertain. CDR1 and CDR2 from the germline V gene are KGHSH and LQKENI. V dropped 3 bases and J dropped 6 bases, with 5 bases sitting between them. CDR3 length: 12 residues.

This clone was recorded once. The chain joins TRBV7-8 to TRBJ1-5; a possible D gene is TRBD1 (5 bases). Between the trimmed V and J ends, which lost 5 bases and 7 bases, there was a span of 18 bases. Germline-derived CDR1 and CDR2 are SGHVS and FQNEAQ. CDR3 size: 15 residues. In DNA, the CDR3 is TGTGCCAGCAGCCCCCTTAGCGGGACGGGCCAGCCCCAGCATTTT. It is translated as CASSPLSGTGQPQHF.

The V gene is TRBV6-5, the J gene TRBJ2-2; no firm D call. The V gene's germline CDR1 is MNHEY and CDR2 SVGAGI. This CDR3 has 13 residues. Trimming took off 6 bases at V and 4 bases at J, with 9 bases between the two ends. The CDR3 protein is CASSRSFTGELFF. The DNA for the CDR3 is TGTGCCAGCAGCAGATCCTTCACCGGGGAGCTGTTTTTT.

The chain carries TRBV16 and TRBJ1-2; D may be TRBD1 (6 bases). This CDR3 spans 14 amino acids. Trimming pared 0 bases from V and 5 bases from J, leaving 10 bases between. CDR1 is KGHSY and CDR2 is FQNENV in the germline V gene. This CDR3 is CASSQSWTEYGYTF. DNA for the CDR3: TGTGCCAGCAGCCAATCTTGGACAGAATATGGCTACACCTTC.

The V and J genes are TRBV12-5 and TRBJ2-7, with 10 positions matching TRBD2. Germline values: CDR1 LGHNT, CDR2 FRNRAP. The V gene end was trimmed by 4 bases and the J gene end by 7 bases; junction bases not matched to a gene: 13. This CDR3 contains 16 residues. As DNA, the CDR3 is TGTGCTAGTGGTTCAACGGGCAGCGGGAGGGCCCGGGAGCAGTACTTC. It yields the protein CASGSTGSGRAREQYF.

This clone occurred once. The V gene is TRBV7-2, the J gene TRBJ2-7; D is undetermined. Germline CDR1 and CDR2: SGHTA and FQGNSA. This CDR3 spans 11 amino acids. V lost 2 bases to trimming and J lost 12 bases, with 11 bases between them. The CDR3 DNA reads as TGTGCCAGCAGCTTATCCCGGGTTAGGTACTTC. Protein product: CASSLSRVRYF.

The rearrangement joins TRBV7-8 to TRBJ2-3; TRBD2 might be the D (5 bases). Trimming shortened V by 1 base and J by 1 base, and 6 bases separated the two germline ends. The germline V gene encodes CDR1 SGHVS and CDR2 FQNEAQ. The CDR3 is 14 residues long. Here the CDR3 DNA reads TGTGCCAGCAGCTTAGTTAGCGGCACAGATACGCAGTATTTT. Protein: CASSLVSGTDTQYF.

This rearrangement joins TRBV10-2 to TRBJ2-3, with D perhaps TRBD2 (5 bases). CDR3 length: 14 amino acids. CDR1 WSHSY and CDR2 SAAADI come from the germline V gene. Trimming removed 3 bases from V and 1 base from J, with 8 bases in between. The chain's CDR3 is CASSDWRGTDTQYF. The CDR3, as DNA: TGCGCCAGCAGTGACTGGCGGGGCACAGATACGCAGTATTTT.

The J gene is TRBJ2-7, the V gene TRBV2, with D maybe TRBD1 (6 bases). V lost 8 bases and J lost 5, with 16 bases in between. The germline gives CDR1 SNHLY, CDR2 FYNNEI. The CDR3 contains 13 residues. Here the CDR3 reads CASGMQGFNEQYF. CDR3 in DNA: TGTGCCAGCGGTATGCAGGGGTTCAACGAGCAGTACTTC.

V usage is TRBV7-2 and J usage is TRBJ1-5; D perhaps matches TRBD1 (5 bases). This CDR3 has 14 amino acids. Germline loops: CDR1 SGHTA, CDR2 FQGNSA. V dropped 5 bases and J dropped 8 bases, with 16 bases sitting between them. The CDR3 spells CASSKEGVLEPQHF. The DNA of the CDR3 is TGTGCCAGCAGCAAAGAAGGGGTATTGGAGCCCCAGCATTTT.

This chain links TRBV6-1 with TRBJ1-1; TRBD1 matches at 7 bases. With 1 base clipped from V and 6 bases from J, the junction kept 8 bases outside the gene matches. Germline V CDR1 and CDR2: MNHNS, SASEGT. This CDR3 region has 15 residues. The DNA for the CDR3 is TGTGCCAGCAGTGAAGAACGACAGGGCTGGGCTGAAGCTTTCTTT. Its translation is CASSEERQGWAEAFF.

The chain couples TRBV10-3 to TRBJ2-5; no clear D. The CDR3 is made up of 13 amino acids. The V gene lost 0 bases and the J gene lost 2 bases, with 4 bases spanning the gap. Germline lookup yields CDR1 ENHRY and CDR2 SYGVKD. The CDR3 loop reads CAISESEQETQYF. The CDR3 DNA reads TGTGCCATCAGTGAGTCTGAGCAAGAGACCCAGTACTTC.